This passage covers 17 T cell receptor beta chains from one sample sequenced in a study of T cell responses to AZD1222 COVID-19 vaccine (dated by TCRdb to the early 2020s). The library was made by the immunoSEQ multiplex PCR assay. TCRdb took this table from immuneACCESS and kept in-frame rearrangements with V and J called. Such tables lack part of the clones; where checked against another copy, unresolved V genes explain under half of the gap, and the rest is unexplained. The sample table contains 120,000 to 150,000 clones; only one count was recorded for 93% of them. 1.9% of the sample is in the top ten clones. The time point tag for this specimen amounts to: baseline before first vaccination. The specimen was peripheral blood, collected on day 0 of AZD1222 vaccination. The receptor source for this set is an adult in good health.

V usage is TRBV3-1 (or the pseudogene TRBV3-2) and J usage is TRBJ1-1; 8 bases map to TRBD1. V shed 5 bases, J shed 5 bases, and the junction held 10 bases outside the gene matches. Germline V lookup: CDR1 LGHDT, CDR2 YNNKEL (reference sequence). The CDR3 runs 15 residues. CDR3 DNA: TGTGCCAGCAGCACGCCCAGGACAGGGATTACTGAAGCTTTCTTT. It codes for CASSTPRTGITEAFF.

The V call is TRBV21-1, the J call TRBJ1-2; TRBD1 was called by the table and not checked on the DNA. TRBV21-1 is termed a pseudogene. This CDR3 region has 16 residues. The chain's CDR3 is CASSAGTVVMDYGYTF. The CDR3 DNA sequence: TGTGCCAGCAGCGCCGGGACAGTTGTGATGGACTATGGCTACACCTTC.

The rearrangement joins TRBV13 to TRBJ1-1; TRBD1 aligns across 7 bases. CDR1 is PRHDT, CDR2 FYEKMQ, per germline (reference sequence). V dropped 5 bases and J dropped 4; count of bases not matched to a gene: 16. This CDR3 contains 17 residues. In nucleotides, the CDR3 is TGTGCCAGCAGCCCCTCGACAGGGCGGAGCAGTGGCACTGAAGCTTTCTTT. Amino acids: CASSPSTGRSSGTEAFF.

The chain combines TRBV6-5 with TRBJ1-3, with no clear D. This CDR3 spans 13 amino acids. Per the germline V gene, CDR1 is MNHEY and CDR2 is SVGAGI. V lost 7 bases to trimming and J lost 5 bases, with 12 bases between them. The CDR3 sequence: CASIKEGRNTIYF. For the CDR3, the DNA is TGTGCCAGCATCAAGGAGGGTAGAAACACCATATATTTT.

The rearrangement uses TRBV3-1 (or the pseudogene TRBV3-2) and TRBJ1-5; weak D call: TRBD1 (5 bases). This CDR3 region has 15 residues. Trimming took off 5 bases at V and 3 bases at J, with 14 bases between the two ends. Germline CDR1 reads LGHDT; CDR2 reads YNNKEL (reference sequence). CDR3 amino acids: CASSKGTATNQPQHF. The CDR3 coding sequence is TGTGCCAGCAGCAAGGGGACCGCGACCAATCAGCCCCAGCATTTT.

This clone was found a few times. The genes are TRBV6-5 and TRBJ1-3; D is unresolved. The CDR3 sequence is 14 residues long. V was clipped by 2 bases and J by 2 bases, with 7 bases between them. The germline CDR1 and CDR2 sequences are MNHEY and SVGAGI. CDR3 sequence reads: CASSYESTGNTIYF. The CDR3 DNA sequence: TGTGCCAGCAGTTACGAGTCGACTGGAAACACCATATATTTT.

The gene calls are TRBV7-9 and TRBJ2-1, with D uncertain. The CDR3 is 15 residues long. With 1 base removed from V and 3 bases from J, the gap between germline ends came to 10 bases. Germline values: CDR1 SEHNR, CDR2 FQNEAQ (reference sequence). The CDR3 DNA reads TGTGCCAGCAGCTTAGGTATTCTACACTACAATGAGCAGTTCTTC. Its translation: CASSLGILHYNEQFF.

V and J are TRBV15 and TRBJ1-5; TRBD1 agrees at 9 bases. The trim removed 5 bases at V and 5 bases at J, leaving 4 bases unmatched. The length of the CDR3 is 14 residues. Germline values: CDR1 LNHNV, CDR2 YYDKDF (reference sequence). CDR3 protein: CATSGRQGDQPQHF. DNA for the CDR3: TGTGCCACCAGCGGAAGACAGGGGGATCAGCCCCAGCATTTT.

This clone occurred once. In DNA form, the CDR3 reads TGCGCCAGCAGCCCCGGACAGGGCGGGAACACTGAAGCTTTCTTT. Its translation: CASSPGQGGNTEAFF. This chain connects TRBV5-1 to TRBJ1-1; 8 nucleotides agree with TRBD1. Germline CDR1 is SGHRS and CDR2 is YFSETQ. The CDR3 consists of 15 residues. After removal of 4 bases from V and 1 base from J, the junction contained 6 bases not matched to a gene.

The V gene is TRBV5-4, the J gene TRBJ2-7; 15 bases line up with TRBD2. This CDR3 has 16 amino acids. Trimming cost V 2 bases and J 3 bases; bases outside gene matches: 3. CDR1 and CDR2 (germline): SGHNT, YYREEE (reference sequence). The CDR3 reads CASSFPGLAGGYEQYF. DNA for the CDR3: TGTGCCAGCAGCTTTCCGGGACTAGCGGGAGGCTACGAGCAGTACTTC.

V and J are TRBV5-1 and TRBJ1-5; maybe TRBD1 (5 bases). Germline assignment: CDR1 SGHRS and CDR2 YFSETQ. V shed 0 bases and J shed 1 base, with 14 bases lying between them. The CDR3 is made up of 17 amino acids. The CDR3: CASSLGGQGASNQPQHF. The CDR3 coding sequence is TGCGCCAGCAGCTTGGGAGGGCAGGGTGCCAGCAATCAGCCCCAGCATTTT.

The rearrangement uses TRBV21-1 and TRBJ2-7; the listed D gene, TRBD1, was not tested against the DNA. TRBV21-1 is marked as a pseudogene. The CDR3 has 15 amino acids. CDR3 amino acids: CASSKARQGRDEQYF. The CDR3 DNA reads as TGTGCCAGCAGCAAAGCCCGACAGGGGAGGGACGAGCAGTACTTC.

The V gene is TRBV18, the J gene TRBJ2-1; D gene ambiguous. The CDR3 is 13 residues long. The germline V gene encodes CDR1 KGHSH and CDR2 LQKENI. V lost 0 bases and J 9 bases, leaving 9 bases between the germline ends. The CDR3 region has the DNA TGTGCCAGCTCACCACCGTCCCTGACTGAGCAGTTCTTC. Translating it yields CASSPPSLTEQFF. Full variable domain (missing parts from reference TRBV18 and TRBJ2-1): NAGVMQNPRHLVRRRGQEARLRCSPMKGHSHVYWYRQLPEEGLKFMVYLQKENIIDESGMPKERFSAEFPKEGPSILRIQQVVRGDSAAYFCASSPPSLTEQFFGPGTRLTVL.

The V gene is TRBV6-5, the J gene TRBJ1-1; D is unresolved. This CDR3 spans 15 amino acids. Germline V gene data show CDR1 as MNHEY and CDR2 as SVGAGI. V was shortened by 7 bases and J by 5 bases, with 20 bases between the two germline ends. Written as DNA, the CDR3 is TGTGCCAGCACCGAGAGTGGTTTCGCACGGACTGAAGCTTTCTTT. Its translation is CASTESGFARTEAFF.

This sequence joins TRBV18 and TRBJ2-2, with TRBD1 matching 10 bases. The CDR3 runs to 17 residues. Trimming removed 2 bases from V and 2 bases from J; junction bases left unmatched: 5. Germline V CDR1 and CDR2: KGHSH, LQKENI. For the CDR3, the DNA is TGTGCCAGCTCACCAAGGACAGGGGGTACAAACACCGGGGAGCTGTTTTTT. Translated: CASSPRTGGTNTGELFF.

The chain couples TRBV18 to TRBJ1-2; D is unclear. The germline CDR1 and CDR2 sequences are KGHSH and LQKENI. V gave up 3 bases and J gave up 8 bases, with 16 bases separating them. The CDR3 spans 14 residues. CDR3 protein: CASSPTAQDQGYTF. The CDR3 coding sequence is TGTGCCAGCTCACCTACCGCGCAGGATCAAGGCTACACCTTC. Full variable domain (outside the CDR3, taken from reference TRBV18 and TRBJ1-2): NAGVMQNPRHLVRRRGQEARLRCSPMKGHSHVYWYRQLPEEGLKFMVYLQKENIIDESGMPKERFSAEFPKEGPSILRIQQVVRGDSAAYFCASSPTAQDQGYTFGSGTRLTVV.

The chain combines TRBV2 with TRBJ1-5; 8 bases agree with TRBD1. This CDR3 has 15 residues. J gave up 4 bases and V 4 bases, and 6 bases lay outside the gene matches. Germline CDR1 reads SNHLY; CDR2 reads FYNNEI. The CDR3 nucleotides read TGTGCCAGCAGTGGACAGGGGCTGGTGAATCAGCCCCAGCATTTT. Its protein is CASSGQGLVNQPQHF.